This TCR beta chain was found in a study of early T cells in non-severe SARS-CoV-2 infection. Study context: Chains stayed unpaired after sequencing of bulk RNA from unsorted whole blood. Study outcomes and limitations: There was a bias toward anti-spike CD8 responses in VDJdb matching, which missed private and CD4 specificities.

This clonotype has a count of ten or more. Its target is unknown. Researchers tagged individual cDNA molecules with unique molecular identifiers. TCRdb fed the 5' RACE reads into MiXCR, producing one record per CDR3 protein. The sample shows under 30,000 distinct CDR3 sequences, 4.5% of them seen only once. The CDR3 extends over 10 amino acids. V lost 6 bases and J lost 10, with 9 bases in between. Germline CDR1 reads MNHNS; CDR2 reads SASEGT. The TCR originated in an adult who was a healthcare worker with PCR-confirmed SARS-CoV-2 infection or an uninfected control (not recorded which). Sequencing was carried out using whole blood. V usage is TRBV6-1 and J usage is TRBJ1-1, with D perhaps TRBD1 (5 bases). DNA of the CDR3: TGTGCCAGCAGGGGGGTAGGAGCTTTCTTT. Its protein product is CASRGVGAFF.